The clone carrying this T cell receptor beta chain was observed a few times. Treatment reported: preoperative locoregional IRX-2 cytokine immunotherapy. Patients received preoperative, locoregional IRX-2 cytokine immunotherapy in a phase Ib study. The sample comes from a study of preoperative IRX-2 immunotherapy in early breast cancer. The protocol was immunoSEQ multiplex PCR, while the TCRdb copy is restricted to in-frame clones and leaves out a portion. The sample includes 55,000 to 70,000 clones, roughly 95% of them seen just once. Specimen collection occurred from a patient treated with IRX-2 immunotherapy. This TCR came from a human donor with breast cancer.

This CDR3 reads CASSLGGSPYNEQFF. The CDR3 region has the DNA TGTGCCAGCAGTTTAGGTGGGAGTCCCTACAATGAGCAGTTCTTC. V and J are TRBV28 and TRBJ2-1; D possibly corresponds to TRBD2 (5 bases). From germline, CDR1 is MDHEN and CDR2 SYDVKM. The germline V and J ends were trimmed by 2 bases and 2 bases, with 10 bases remaining between them. This CDR3 has 15 amino acids.